The source of this TCR beta chain is a study of shared clonotypes between healthy human individuals. General observations from the study: Since donors were few, the genetic and exposure-history diversity represented was limited. Investigators expected sequencing depth to affect clonotype sharing among donors. Clonotype sharing across four donors was observed for around 5% of naive CD4 clonotypes.

The authors distributed each subset's genomic DNA evenly over several immunoSEQ plates. The assay was immunoSEQ multiplex PCR, and TCRdb's table has in-frame clones only and misses some. Among roughly 1,100,000 clones, about three quarters were seen once, and the ten largest hold less than 1.5%. Germline V gene lookup returns CDR1 LNHDA and CDR2 SQIVND (reference sequence). After removal of 4 bases from V and 4 bases from J, the junction contained 9 bases not matched to a gene. The CDR3 extends over 16 amino acids. A single count supports this clone. What it binds is not known. What was sequenced was memory CD4+ T cells sorted from blood. Subset in this sample: CD45RA-negative fraction. V usage is TRBV19 and J usage is TRBJ1-3; 8 bases fit TRBD1. The TCR was taken from a man between 18 and 29 years old in good health. CDR3 residues: CASSTRSRDRGNTIYF. Here the CDR3 DNA reads TGTGCCAGTAGTACCCGCTCACGGGACAGGGGAAACACCATATATTTT.